This T cell receptor beta chain was recorded in a study of T cell responses to AZD1222 COVID-19 vaccine. Study outcomes and limitations: Clonal diversity was possibly underestimated, and the donors were mostly white British, with more females.

Only in-frame clones appear in the TCRdb table, and some are missing; sequencing was by immunoSEQ multiplex PCR. The sample lists about 150,000 clones, just over 90% occurring once. As regards this clone: Its specificity is unknown.

The CDR3 covers 13 residues. The germline gives CDR1 SGHAT, CDR2 FQNNGV. V was clipped by 5 bases and J by 6 bases, with 11 bases between them. Sequencing used peripheral blood, obtained on day 0 of AZD1222 vaccination. This TCR derives from an adult in good health. The chain carries TRBV11-2 and TRBJ2-1; D is unresolved. CDR3 sequence (DNA): TGTGCCAGCAGCGACCAGTTACCCAATGAGCAGTTCTTC. Its translation: CASSDQLPNEQFF.